These T cell receptor beta chains were read from a single sample in a study of blood T cell repertoires in COVID-19. Assay: immunoSEQ multiplex PCR; the TCRdb copy retains only in-frame clones and omits some. The table shows 430,000 or so clones, with roughly 84% occurring only once. Sequencing was done on a sample of PBMCs or T cells enriched from blood (not recorded which). The receptors were gathered from a woman younger than 30 who had been exposed to COVID-19. Both conserved end residues are part of each CDR3. D genes are given only for firm matches. Rows may omit the clone size; those that give it use once, few, many or a size class.

D gene	V gene	clone size	CDR3 length	J gene	CDR3 protein	CDR3 DNA
NA	TRBV15	NA	15	TRBJ2-7	CATSRLAGASYEQYF	TGTGCCACCAGCAGACTTGCAGGGGCCTCCTACGAGCAGTACTTC
TRBD1	TRBV11-3	few	17	TRBJ1-5	CASSLVGGQGVYQPQHF	TGTGCCAGCAGCTTAGTGGGGGGACAGGGGGTGTATCAGCCCCAGCATTTT
TRBD1	TRBV11-1	NA	15	TRBJ2-7	CASSSPGQGPYEQYF	TGTGCCAGCAGCTCCCCGGGACAGGGCCCCTACGAGCAGTACTTC
NA	TRBV2	NA	10	TRBJ2-7	CASSLDEQYF	TGTGCCAGCAGCCTCGACGAGCAGTACTTC
NA	TRBV9	NA	16	TRBJ1-1	CASSPPIDRKGTEAFF	TGTGCCAGCAGCCCACCGATTGACAGAAAAGGGACTGAAGCTTTCTTT
TRBD1	TRBV6-1	NA	17	TRBJ1-6	CASSEMDRSSYNSPLHF	TGTGCCAGCAGTGAAATGGACAGGAGCTCCTATAATTCACCCCTCCACTTT
TRBD1	TRBV5-4	NA	14	TRBJ1-1	CASSLEQGAYEAFF	TGTGCCAGCAGCTTGGAGCAGGGGGCTTATGAAGCTTTCTTT
NA	TRBV7-8	NA	14	TRBJ2-7	CASSFDRDLAEQYF	TGTGCCAGCAGCTTCGACAGGGACTTAGCTGAGCAGTACTTC
TRBD1	TRBV12-5	NA	14	TRBJ2-1	CASGLGQGTNEQFF	TGTGCTAGTGGTTTGGGACAGGGGACGAATGAGCAGTTCTTC
TRBD2	TRBV18	NA	17	TRBJ2-7	CASSPPGTSGRSSEQYF	TGTGCCAGCTCACCACCAGGGACTAGCGGGAGATCGTCCGAGCAGTACTTC
NA	TRBV20-1	NA	15	TRBJ2-1	CSASPLQKDYNEQFF	TGCAGTGCTAGTCCCCTACAGAAAGACTACAATGAGCAGTTCTTC
TRBD2	TRBV7-8	NA	17	TRBJ2-1	CASSPFFAGGIHNEQFF	TGTGCCAGCAGCCCCTTTTTTGCGGGAGGAATCCACAATGAGCAGTTCTTC
NA	TRBV7-8	NA	15	TRBJ2-5	CASSLAGRSQETQYF	TGTGCCAGCAGCCTCGCGGGACGATCACAAGAGACCCAGTACTTC
NA	TRBV7-8	NA	15	TRBJ1-4	CASSYAGIKNEKLFF	TGTGCCAGCAGCTACGCCGGGATTAAGAATGAAAAACTGTTTTTT
NA	TRBV19	NA	15	TRBJ2-1	CATKDEGWGYNEQFF	TGTGCCACCAAAGACGAGGGATGGGGCTACAATGAGCAGTTCTTC
TRBD1	TRBV19	NA	13	TRBJ1-2	CATEGQGYYGYTF	TGTGCCACCGAGGGACAGGGATACTATGGCTACACCTTC
NA	TRBV24-1	once	13	TRBJ2-3	CATNGRGTDTQYF	TGTGCCACCAACGGCAGGGGCACAGATACGCAGTATTTT
NA	TRBV7-8	once	17	TRBJ2-1	CASSSPLGAQYNNEQFF	TGTGCCAGCAGCTCCCCGCTAGGAGCTCAATACAACAATGAGCAGTTCTTC
NA	TRBV5-4	NA	14	TRBJ2-7	CASSLGRVNYEQYF	TGTGCCAGCAGCTTGGGTCGGGTTAACTACGAGCAGTACTTC
TRBD1	TRBV6-5	NA	14	TRBJ1-1	CASRDRGGDTEAFF	TGTGCCAGCAGGGACAGGGGAGGGGACACTGAAGCTTTCTTT
TRBD2	TRBV3-1/TRBV3-2	NA	16	TRBJ2-1	CASSIGLAGPRDEQFF	TGTGCCAGCAGCATCGGACTAGCGGGGCCCCGGGATGAGCAGTTCTTC
NA	TRBV7-9	few	14	TRBJ1-1	CASSLPLGAYGAFF	TGTGCCAGCAGCTTACCCTTGGGGGCTTATGGGGCTTTCTTT
TRBD1	TRBV28	NA	13	TRBJ1-2	CASSLLRGHGYTF	TGTGCCAGCAGTTTACTCAGGGGGCATGGCTACACCTTC
TRBD1	TRBV27	few	15	TRBJ1-2	CASSAGDRGIYGYTF	TGTGCCAGCAGTGCCGGGGACAGGGGGATCTATGGCTACACCTTC
NA	TRBV6-5	NA	15	TRBJ2-3	CASSYSRGSTDTQYF	TGTGCCAGCAGTTACTCTCGGGGAAGCACAGATACGCAGTATTTT
TRBD2	TRBV6-5	NA	15	TRBJ2-7	CASSYREGPPYEQYF	TGTGCCAGCAGTTATAGGGAGGGACCCCCCTACGAGCAGTACTTC
NA	TRBV3-1/TRBV3-2	NA	15	TRBJ1-1	CASSPTNRVNTEAFF	TGTGCCAGCAGCCCGACGAACAGGGTAAACACTGAAGCTTTCTTT